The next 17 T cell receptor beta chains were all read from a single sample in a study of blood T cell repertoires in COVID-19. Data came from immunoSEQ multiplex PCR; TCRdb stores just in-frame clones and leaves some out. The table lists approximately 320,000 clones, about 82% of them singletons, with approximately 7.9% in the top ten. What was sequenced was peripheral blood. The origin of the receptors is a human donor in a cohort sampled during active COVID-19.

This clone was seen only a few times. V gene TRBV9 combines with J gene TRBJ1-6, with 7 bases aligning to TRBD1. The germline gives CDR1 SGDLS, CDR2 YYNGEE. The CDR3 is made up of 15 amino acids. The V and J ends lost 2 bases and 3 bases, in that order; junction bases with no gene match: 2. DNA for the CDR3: TGTGCCAGCAGCGTGACAGGGATCTATAATTCACCCCTCCACTTT. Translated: CASSVTGIYNSPLHF.

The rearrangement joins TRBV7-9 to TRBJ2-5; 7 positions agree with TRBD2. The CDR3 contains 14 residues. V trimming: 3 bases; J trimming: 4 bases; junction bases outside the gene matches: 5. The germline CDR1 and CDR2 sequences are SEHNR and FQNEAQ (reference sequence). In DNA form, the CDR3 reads TGTGCCAGCAGCTTGTTGGGGGGGTTAGAGACCCAGTACTTC. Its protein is CASSLLGGLETQYF.

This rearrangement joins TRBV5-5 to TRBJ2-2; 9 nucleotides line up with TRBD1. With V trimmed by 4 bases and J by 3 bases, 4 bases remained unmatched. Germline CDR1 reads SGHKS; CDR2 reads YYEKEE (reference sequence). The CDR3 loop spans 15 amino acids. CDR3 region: CASSVRTGDTGELFF. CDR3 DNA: TGTGCCAGCAGCGTAAGGACAGGGGACACCGGGGAGCTGTTTTTT.

The CDR3 loop reads CAISLGQTSNQPQHF. The CDR3 nucleotides read TGTGCCATCAGCCTTGGACAGACTAGCAATCAGCCCCAGCATTTT. This chain connects TRBV10-3 to TRBJ1-5, with a tentative D call TRBD1 (6 bases). Germline V gene data show CDR1 as ENHRY and CDR2 as SYGVKD. Between the trimmed V and J ends, which lost 6 bases and 0 bases, there was a span of 12 bases. This CDR3 is built from 15 residues.

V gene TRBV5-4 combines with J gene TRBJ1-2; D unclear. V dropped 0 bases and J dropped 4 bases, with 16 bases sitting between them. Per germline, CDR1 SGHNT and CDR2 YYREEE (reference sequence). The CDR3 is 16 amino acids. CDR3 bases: TGTGCCAGCAGCTTGGAAACGGGTCGATCGGTCTATGGCTACACCTTC. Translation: CASSLETGRSVYGYTF.

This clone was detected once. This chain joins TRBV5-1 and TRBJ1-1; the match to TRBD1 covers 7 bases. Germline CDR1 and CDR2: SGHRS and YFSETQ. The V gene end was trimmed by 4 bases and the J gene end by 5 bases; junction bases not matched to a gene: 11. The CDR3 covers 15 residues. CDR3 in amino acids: CASSPRDSLRTEAFF. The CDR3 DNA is TGCGCCAGCAGCCCCCGGGACAGCCTCCGGACTGAAGCTTTCTTT.

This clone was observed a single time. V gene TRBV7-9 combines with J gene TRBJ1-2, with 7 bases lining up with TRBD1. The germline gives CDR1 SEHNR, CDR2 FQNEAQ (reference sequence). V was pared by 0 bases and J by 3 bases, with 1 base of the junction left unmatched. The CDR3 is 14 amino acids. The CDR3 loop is CASSLAGTDYGYTF. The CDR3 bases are TGTGCCAGCAGCTTAGCGGGGACAGACTATGGCTACACCTTC. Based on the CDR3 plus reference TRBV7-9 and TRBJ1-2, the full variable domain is DTGVSQNPRHKITKRGQNVTFRCDPISEHNRLYWYRQTLGQGPEFLTYFQNEAQLEKSRLLSDRFSAERPKGSFSTLEIQRTEQGDSAMYLCASSLAGTDYGYTFGSGTRLTVV.

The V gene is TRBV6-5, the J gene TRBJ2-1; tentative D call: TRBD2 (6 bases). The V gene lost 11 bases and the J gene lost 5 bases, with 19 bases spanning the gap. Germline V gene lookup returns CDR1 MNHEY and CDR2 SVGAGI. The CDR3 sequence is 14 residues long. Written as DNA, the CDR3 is TGTGCCGTCAAGGGGAGGTGGGTGAACAATGAGCAGTTCTTC. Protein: CAVKGRWVNNEQFF.

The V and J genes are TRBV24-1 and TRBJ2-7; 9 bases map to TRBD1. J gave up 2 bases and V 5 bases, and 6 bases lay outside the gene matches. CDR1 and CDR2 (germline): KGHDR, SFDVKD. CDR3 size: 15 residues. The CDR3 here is CATSAGTGSTYEQYF. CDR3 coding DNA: TGTGCCACCAGTGCCGGGACAGGGTCTACCTACGAGCAGTACTTC.

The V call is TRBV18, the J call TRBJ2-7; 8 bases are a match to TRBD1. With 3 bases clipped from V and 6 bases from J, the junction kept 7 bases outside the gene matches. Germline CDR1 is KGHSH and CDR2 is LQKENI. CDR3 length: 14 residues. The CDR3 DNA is TGTGCCAGCTCACCCCGGACAGGGAGAGGCGAGCAGTACTTC. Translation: CASSPRTGRGEQYF.

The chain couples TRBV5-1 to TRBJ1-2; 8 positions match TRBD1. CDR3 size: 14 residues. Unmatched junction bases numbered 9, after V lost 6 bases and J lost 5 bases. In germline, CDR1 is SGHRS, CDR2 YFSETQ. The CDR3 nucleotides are TGCGCCAGCACGTTGTCAGGGGGCGTTTATGGCTACACCTTC. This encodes CASTLSGGVYGYTF. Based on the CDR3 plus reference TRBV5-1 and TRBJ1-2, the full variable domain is KAGVTQTPRYLIKTRGQQVTLSCSPISGHRSVSWYQQTPGQGLQFLFEYFSETQRNKGNFPGRFSGRQFSNSRSEMNVSTLELGDSALYLCASTLSGGVYGYTFGSGTRLTVV.

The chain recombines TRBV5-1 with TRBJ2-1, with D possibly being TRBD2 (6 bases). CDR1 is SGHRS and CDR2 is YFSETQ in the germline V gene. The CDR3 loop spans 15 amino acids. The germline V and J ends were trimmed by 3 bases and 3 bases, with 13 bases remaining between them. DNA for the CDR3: TGCGCCAGCAGCTCGGGGACTGGAGACTACAATGAGCAGTTCTTC. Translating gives CASSSGTGDYNEQFF.

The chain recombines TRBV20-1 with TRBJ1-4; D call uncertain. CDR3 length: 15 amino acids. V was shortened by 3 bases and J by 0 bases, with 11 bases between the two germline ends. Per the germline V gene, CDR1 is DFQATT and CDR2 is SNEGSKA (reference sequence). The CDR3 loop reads CSASRAGTTNEKLFF. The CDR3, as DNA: TGCAGTGCTAGTCGAGCGGGGACAACTAATGAAAAACTGTTTTTT.

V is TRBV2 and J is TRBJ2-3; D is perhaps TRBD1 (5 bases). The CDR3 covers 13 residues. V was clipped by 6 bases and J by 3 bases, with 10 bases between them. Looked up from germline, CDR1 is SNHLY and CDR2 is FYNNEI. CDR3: CASRDQGTDTQYF. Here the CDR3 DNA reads TGTGCCAGCAGAGACCAGGGAACAGATACGCAGTATTTT.

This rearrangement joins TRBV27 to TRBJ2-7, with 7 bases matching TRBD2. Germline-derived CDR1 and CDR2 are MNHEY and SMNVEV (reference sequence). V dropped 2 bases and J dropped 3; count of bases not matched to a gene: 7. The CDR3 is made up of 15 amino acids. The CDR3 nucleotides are TGTGCCAGCAGTTTACTGGGGGGGGGATACTACGAGCAGTACTTC. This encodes CASSLLGGGYYEQYF.

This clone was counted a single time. The CDR3 sequence is CASLGLQTNEQYF. The CDR3 DNA follows: TGTGCCAGCCTGGGACTCCAAACTAACGAGCAGTACTTC. V usage is TRBV6-5 and J usage is TRBJ2-7; D is possibly TRBD2 (6 bases). The CDR3 is 13 residues long. Germline assignment: CDR1 MNHEY and CDR2 SVGAGI. The V end lost 8 bases, the J end lost 5 bases, and 16 bases lay between the germline ends.

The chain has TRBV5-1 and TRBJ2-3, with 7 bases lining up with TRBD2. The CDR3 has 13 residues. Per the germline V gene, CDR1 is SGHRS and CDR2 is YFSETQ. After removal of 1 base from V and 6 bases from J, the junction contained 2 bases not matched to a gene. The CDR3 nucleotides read TGCGCCAGCAGCTTGCTTAGCGGGGATACGCAGTATTTT. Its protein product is CASSLLSGDTQYF.